This T cell receptor (beta chain) was captured in a study of blood T cell repertoires in COVID-19. Study information: COVID-19 samples from acute and convalescent phases originated in the United States, Italy and Spain. PBMCs, B-cell-depleted T cells, or T cells were the source of the cDNA or gDNA that made up the material.

The repertoire was sequenced with immunoSEQ multiplex PCR; TCRdb's copy has only in-frame clones and lacks some. The table has over 85,000 clones, around 93% seen once. The CDR3 totals 14 residues. V lost 4 bases to trimming and J lost 2 bases, with 12 bases between them. CDR1 SGHDT and CDR2 YYEEEE come from the germline V gene. The TCR sequence derives from a human donor with active COVID-19. The donor label of this sample is uncertain. The specimen was peripheral blood. The gene calls are TRBV5-6 and TRBJ1-1; D is unresolved. The CDR3 reads CASSGRELNTEAFF. The CDR3 DNA follows: TGTGCCAGCAGCGGCCGGGAACTAAACACTGAAGCTTTCTTT.